The 31 T cell receptor beta chains below all came from one sample that was sequenced in a study of blood T cell repertoires in COVID-19. The repertoire was sequenced with immunoSEQ multiplex PCR; TCRdb's copy has only in-frame clones and lacks some. The repertoire includes 180,000 or so clones, 81% of them detected once, and 11% sits in the top ten. The source material was peripheral blood. The receptors here all came from a woman aged 40 to 50 with COVID-19, enrolled during active disease.

The rearrangement joins TRBV19 to TRBJ1-1; TRBD1 aligns across 10 bases. J was trimmed by 4 bases and V by 2 bases; bases with no gene match: 10. The CDR3 runs to 17 residues. Germline-derived CDR1 and CDR2 are LNHDA and SQIVND (reference sequence). The CDR3 loop is CASSILGQGRPFTEAFF. For the CDR3, the DNA is TGTGCCAGTAGTATATTGGGACAGGGGCGTCCTTTCACTGAAGCTTTCTTT.

The V call is TRBV29-1, the J call TRBJ2-5; 7 nucleotides agree with TRBD1. Germline CDR1 SQVTM, CDR2 ANQGSEA. V was pared by 2 bases and J by 5 bases, with 5 bases of the junction left unmatched. CDR3 size: 13 residues. The CDR3 DNA reads TGCAGCGTTGAAAGACAGGGTGGGGAGACCCAGTACTTC. It specifies CSVERQGGETQYF.

The gene calls are TRBV21-1 and TRBJ2-3; the table's TRBD2 call for D was not verified on the DNA. TRBV21-1 is a documented pseudogene. The CDR3 runs to 18 residues. CDR3 protein: CASSTPGTSGKCADTQYF. The DNA of the CDR3 is TGTGCCAGCAGCACTCCCGGGACTAGCGGGAAGTGCGCAGATACGCAGTATTTT.

This chain links TRBV11-2 with TRBJ2-7, with a possible D match to TRBD1 (6 bases). The CDR3 is 16 residues long. V shed 5 bases and J shed 2 bases, with 19 bases lying between them. Germline V gene lookup returns CDR1 SGHAT and CDR2 FQNNGV. The CDR3 nucleotides are TGTGCCAGCAGCCCAACTGCCGGGACACCCACCTACGAGCAGTACTTC. This gives the protein CASSPTAGTPTYEQYF.

The V gene is TRBV3-1 (or the pseudogene TRBV3-2), the J gene TRBJ2-5, with D possibly TRBD2 on 6 matching bases. Trimming took off 1 base at V and 3 bases at J, with 12 bases between the two ends. Germline values: CDR1 LGHDT, CDR2 YNNKEL (reference sequence). CDR3 length: 15 amino acids. Written as DNA, the CDR3 is TGTGCCAGCAGCCAAGTAGTGTCTAGCGAAGAGACCCAGTACTTC. This gives the protein CASSQVVSSEETQYF.

This clone has only one observation. V and J are TRBV7-9 and TRBJ1-1; no definite D call. With 4 bases removed from V and 8 bases from J, the gap between germline ends came to 5 bases. The CDR3 has 10 amino acids. Germline V gene data show CDR1 as SEHNR and CDR2 as FQNEAQ (reference sequence). The CDR3 DNA follows: TGTGCCAGCAGCTCAGTCGAAGCTTTCTTT. It encodes CASSSVEAFF.

The rearrangement joins TRBV5-1 to TRBJ1-1, with 9 bases matching TRBD1. V dropped 0 bases and J dropped 1; count of bases not matched to a gene: 7. Per germline, CDR1 SGHRS and CDR2 YFSETQ. CDR3 length: 17 residues. The CDR3 DNA sequence: TGCGCCAGCAGCTTGGCCTACAGGGGGCTTAAGAACACTGAAGCTTTCTTT. It codes for CASSLAYRGLKNTEAFF.

The chain carries TRBV27 and TRBJ2-7; 8 nucleotides agree with TRBD2. Germline assignment: CDR1 MNHEY and CDR2 SMNVEV (reference sequence). V lost 5 bases and J lost 4; bases outside the gene matches: 10. The CDR3 is 15 amino acids. In DNA, the CDR3 is TGTGCCAGCAGTATCGCAGCGGGAGTATGGTACGAGCAGTACTTC. As protein: CASSIAAGVWYEQYF.

The chain has TRBV7-3 and TRBJ2-1; 8 bases agree with TRBD2. V lost 0 bases and J lost 6; bases outside the gene matches: 4. The CDR3 is 15 amino acids. The V gene's germline CDR1 is SGHTA and CDR2 FQGTGA. CDR3 coding DNA: TGTGCCAGCAGCTTAACGGGCACTAGCGGCAATGAGCAGTTCTTC. The encoded protein is CASSLTGTSGNEQFF.

The V gene is TRBV5-4, the J gene TRBJ2-5; 7 positions match TRBD2. The CDR3 has 16 residues. Unmatched junction bases numbered 9, after V lost 4 bases and J lost 0 bases. Germline V lookup: CDR1 SGHNT, CDR2 YYREEE (reference sequence). The CDR3 DNA reads TGTGCCAGCAGCCTAGGACTAGTCAAGTACCAAGAGACCCAGTACTTC. Amino acid sequence: CASSLGLVKYQETQYF.

CDR3 sequence: CASSPPTGKVPDTQYF. CDR3 in DNA: TGTGCCAGCAGCCCCCCGACAGGGAAGGTGCCAGATACGCAGTATTTT. The chain uses TRBV5-4 and TRBJ2-3; TRBD1 aligns across 7 bases. Germline CDR1 and CDR2: SGHNT and YYREEE (reference sequence). The junction had 12 bases not matched to a gene; V was cut back by 4 bases and J by 4 bases. The CDR3 runs 16 residues.

This clone was counted a single time. The gene calls are TRBV19 and TRBJ1-4, with TRBD1 identical over 10 bases. The CDR3 loop spans 15 amino acids. In germline, CDR1 is LNHDA, CDR2 SQIVND (reference sequence). The J segment lost 2 bases and the V segment lost 9 bases, leaving 6 bases of the junction unmatched. The CDR3 bases are TGTGCCAGCCAAGGACAGGGGGTGACTAATGAAAAACTGTTTTTT. Encoded protein: CASQGQGVTNEKLFF.

The chain uses TRBV3-1 (or the pseudogene TRBV3-2) and TRBJ2-2, with TRBD1 as a possible D gene (6 bases). Germline V lookup: CDR1 LGHDT, CDR2 YNNKEL (reference sequence). This CDR3 spans 15 amino acids. V dropped 3 bases and J dropped 3 bases, with 11 bases sitting between them. The CDR3 DNA is TGTGCCAGCAGCCAGAAGACAGGATACACCGGGGAGCTGTTTTTT. This gives the protein CASSQKTGYTGELFF.

The gene calls are TRBV18 and TRBJ2-2, with 8 nucleotides matching TRBD2. The V gene's germline CDR1 is KGHSH and CDR2 LQKENI. CDR3 length: 15 residues. V trimming: 3 bases; J trimming: 1 base; junction bases outside the gene matches: 1. The CDR3 loop is CASSPLAGNTGELFF. The CDR3 DNA follows: TGTGCCAGCTCACCCCTAGCGGGGAACACCGGGGAGCTGTTTTTT. Combining the CDR3 with reference TRBV18 and TRBJ2-2 gives the whole variable domain NAGVMQNPRHLVRRRGQEARLRCSPMKGHSHVYWYRQLPEEGLKFMVYLQKENIIDESGMPKERFSAEFPKEGPSILRIQQVVRGDSAAYFCASSPLAGNTGELFFGEGSRLTVL.

This CDR3 is CASSMWGHNAEAFF. CDR3 nucleotide sequence: TGTGCCAGTAGTATGTGGGGGCATAACGCTGAAGCTTTCTTT. The J gene is TRBJ1-1, the V gene TRBV19; D is perhaps TRBD1 (6 bases). Looked up from germline, CDR1 is LNHDA and CDR2 is SQIVND (reference sequence). The CDR3 covers 14 residues. V was trimmed by 3 bases and J by 6 bases, leaving 14 bases between them. Supplemented by reference TRBV19 and TRBJ1-1, the full variable domain reads DGGITQSPKYLFRKEGQNVTLSCEQNLNHDAMYWYRQDPGQGLRLIYYSQIVNDFQKGDIAEGYSVSREKKESFPLTVTSAQKNPTAFYLCASSMWGHNAEAFFGQGTRLTVV.

This rearrangement joins TRBV5-1 to TRBJ2-1; 11 bases align to TRBD2. V lost 0 bases and J lost 4; bases outside the gene matches: 3. CDR3 length: 16 residues. CDR1 and CDR2 (germline): SGHRS, YFSETQ. The CDR3 sequence is CASSLALAGVYNEQFF. The CDR3 coding sequence is TGCGCCAGCAGCTTGGCACTAGCGGGAGTTTACAATGAGCAGTTCTTC.

The genes are TRBV19 and TRBJ1-6, with D possibly matching TRBD1 (5 bases). The CDR3 is made up of 17 amino acids. Germline V CDR1 and CDR2: LNHDA, SQIVND (reference sequence). V gave up 5 bases and J gave up 3 bases, with 17 bases separating them. The CDR3 coding sequence is TGTGCCAGTAGTTCGGCCGACAGCCGATTCTATAATTCACCCCTCCACTTT. It codes for CASSSADSRFYNSPLHF.

This clone was observed a handful of times. The rearrangement joins TRBV18 to TRBJ1-2; TRBD1 matches at 7 bases. Per the germline V gene, CDR1 is KGHSH and CDR2 is LQKENI. CDR3 size: 15 residues. V shed 0 bases, J shed 8 bases, and the junction held 9 bases outside the gene matches. Written as DNA, the CDR3 is TGTGCCAGCTCACCACCGGAAAGGGGGCTTTTCGGCTACACCTTC. It yields the protein CASSPPERGLFGYTF.

There are a few counts of this clone. This CDR3 reads CASSLAGGPGELFF. The CDR3 nucleotides read TGTGCCAGCAGCTTAGCGGGGGGGCCCGGGGAGCTGTTTTTT. J is TRBJ2-2 and V is TRBV13; 8 nucleotides line up with TRBD2. The germline V gene encodes CDR1 PRHDT and CDR2 FYEKMQ (reference sequence). The CDR3 runs 14 residues. V gave up 1 base and J gave up 6 bases; unmatched junction bases: 1.

The chain joins TRBV2 to TRBJ1-2; possibly TRBD1 for D (6 bases). Germline V gives CDR1 SNHLY, CDR2 FYNNEI. V was cut by 4 bases and J by 4 bases, with 16 bases left in between. This CDR3 comprises 15 residues. The CDR3 reads CASSGGVGTTYGYTF. The CDR3 DNA is TGTGCCAGCAGTGGAGGCGTCGGGACAACCTATGGCTACACCTTC.

This clone came up once. The gene calls are TRBV7-3 and TRBJ2-1, with a tentative D call TRBD1 (5 bases). The CDR3 runs 13 residues. Per germline, CDR1 SGHTA and CDR2 FQGTGA. Deletions cut 2 bases from V and 16 bases from J, with 18 bases between. CDR3 sequence reads: CASSLLGAGLFFF. The CDR3, as DNA: TGTGCCAGCAGCTTATTAGGGGCAGGGCTTTTTTTCTTC. Combining the CDR3 with reference TRBV7-3 and TRBJ2-1 gives the whole variable domain GAGVSQTPSNKVTEKGKYVELRCDPISGHTALYWYRQSLGQGPEFLIYFQGTGAADDSGLPNDRFFAVRPEGSVSTLKIQRTERGDSAVYLCASSLLGAGLFFFGPGTRLTVL.

A single count supports this clone. V and J are TRBV18 and TRBJ1-2; D uncertain. The germline V and J ends were trimmed by 5 bases and 6 bases, with 16 bases remaining between them. Germline loops: CDR1 KGHSH, CDR2 LQKENI. The CDR3 consists of 14 residues. The CDR3 sequence: CASSGRRDRDGYTF. As DNA, the CDR3 is TGTGCCAGCTCAGGACGACGGGATAGGGATGGCTACACCTTC.

This clone was seen just once. The chain combines TRBV6-6 with TRBJ1-4; D gene uncertain. This CDR3 spans 15 amino acids. Deletions cut 11 bases from V and 0 bases from J, with 16 bases between. Per the germline V gene, CDR1 is MNHNY and CDR2 is SVGAGI (reference sequence). The CDR3 is CASRREEATNEKLFF. CDR3 sequence (DNA): TGTGCCTCTCGGCGGGAGGAAGCAACTAATGAAAAACTGTTTTTT.

The rearrangement joins TRBV2 to TRBJ1-2, with D uncertain. Germline assignment: CDR1 SNHLY and CDR2 FYNNEI. The CDR3 contains 14 residues. Trimming cost V 4 bases and J 3 bases, with 12 bases left between them. As DNA, the CDR3 is TGTGCCAGCAGTGTAGCAGGAGTTTACTATGGCTACACCTTC. It codes for CASSVAGVYYGYTF. Full variable domain (rest looked up from reference TRBV2 and TRBJ1-2): EPEVTQTPSHQVTQMGQEVILRCVPISNHLYFYWYRQILGQKVEFLVSFYNNEISEKSEIFDDQFSVERPDGSNFTLKIRSTKLEDSAMYFCASSVAGVYYGYTFGSGTRLTVV.

This clone has only one observation. The chain joins TRBV29-1 to TRBJ1-2; D unresolved. V lost 3 bases to trimming and J lost 9 bases, with 14 bases between them. The CDR3 spans 12 residues. Germline CDR1 and CDR2: SQVTM and ANQGSEA. The CDR3 reads CSVEEAEPSYTF. DNA of the CDR3: TGCAGCGTTGAGGAGGCAGAACCGAGCTACACCTTC.

CDR3 in amino acids: CASSASEYGYTF. CDR3 coding DNA: TGCGCCAGCAGTGCCTCGGAGTATGGCTACACCTTC. The chain employs TRBV10-2 and TRBJ1-2; D is ambiguous. The ends were cut back, 4 bases at V and 5 bases at J, with 8 bases in the middle. Germline assignment: CDR1 WSHSY and CDR2 SAAADI. This CDR3 is built from 12 residues.

The chain recombines TRBV29-1 with TRBJ2-1; a possible D gene is TRBD2 (5 bases). This CDR3 spans 16 amino acids. Germline CDR1 reads SQVTM; CDR2 reads ANQGSEA. Trimming stripped 6 bases from V and 0 bases from J, with 18 bases between. The CDR3 DNA sequence: TGCAGCGTAAACCCCGTAGCGCTAAGCTCCTACAATGAGCAGTTCTTC. Amino acid sequence: CSVNPVALSSYNEQFF.

The chain carries TRBV2 and TRBJ1-5; 7 bases fit TRBD1. Germline-derived CDR1 and CDR2 are SNHLY and FYNNEI. The CDR3 has 13 amino acids. With 6 bases clipped from V and 6 bases from J, the junction kept 5 bases outside the gene matches. The CDR3 coding sequence is TGTGCCAGCAGCGGGAGGGGGCTTCAGCCCCAGCATTTT. Translating it yields CASSGRGLQPQHF. Looking up the rest from reference TRBV2 and TRBJ1-5 gives the full variable domain: EPEVTQTPSHQVTQMGQEVILRCVPISNHLYFYWYRQILGQKVEFLVSFYNNEISEKSEIFDDQFSVERPDGSNFTLKIRSTKLEDSAMYFCASSGRGLQPQHFGDGTRLSIL.

This chain uses TRBV19 with TRBJ2-6, with TRBD1 as a possible D gene (5 bases). Per the germline V gene, CDR1 is LNHDA and CDR2 is SQIVND (reference sequence). The CDR3 is 16 residues long. Trimming removed 5 bases at V and 0 bases at J, with 11 bases between. The CDR3 here is CASSQGQTSGANVLTF. CDR3 DNA: TGTGCCAGTAGTCAGGGCCAAACCTCTGGGGCCAACGTCCTGACTTTC.

The chain joins TRBV15 to TRBJ1-6, with D possibly TRBD1 on 5 matching bases. Germline CDR1 LNHNV, CDR2 YYDKDF (reference sequence). The CDR3 consists of 16 residues. Trimming removed 5 bases from V and 5 bases from J, with 16 bases in between. The CDR3 protein is CATSSGGWGNNSPLHF. CDR3 nucleotides: TGTGCCACCAGCTCCGGAGGGTGGGGGAATAATTCACCCCTCCACTTT.

CDR3 in DNA: TGCGCCAGCAGCCATGACAGGGGATCTGGAAACACCATATATTTT. Translated: CASSHDRGSGNTIYF. This rearrangement joins TRBV4-1 to TRBJ1-3; 8 nucleotides match TRBD1. J was trimmed by 1 base and V by 3 bases; bases with no gene match: 2. Germline CDR1 is MGHRA and CDR2 is YSYEKL. CDR3 size: 15 residues.